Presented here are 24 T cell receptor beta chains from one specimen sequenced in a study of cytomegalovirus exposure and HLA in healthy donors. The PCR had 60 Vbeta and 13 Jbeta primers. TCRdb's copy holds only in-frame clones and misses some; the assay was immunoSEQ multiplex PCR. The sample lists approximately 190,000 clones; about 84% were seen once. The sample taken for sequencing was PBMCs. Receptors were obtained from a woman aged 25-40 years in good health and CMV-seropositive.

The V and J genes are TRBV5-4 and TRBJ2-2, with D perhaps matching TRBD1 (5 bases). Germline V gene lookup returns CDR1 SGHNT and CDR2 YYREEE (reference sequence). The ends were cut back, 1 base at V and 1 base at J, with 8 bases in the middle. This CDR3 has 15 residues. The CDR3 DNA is TGTGCCAGCAGCTTGAAGGGGTTGAACACCGGGGAGCTGTTTTTT. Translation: CASSLKGLNTGELFF.

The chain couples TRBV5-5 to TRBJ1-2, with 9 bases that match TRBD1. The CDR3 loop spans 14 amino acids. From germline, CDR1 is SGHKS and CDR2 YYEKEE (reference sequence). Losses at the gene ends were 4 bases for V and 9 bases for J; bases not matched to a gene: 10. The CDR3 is CASSTYTGTGSYTF. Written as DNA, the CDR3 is TGTGCCAGCAGCACCTATACCGGGACAGGGAGCTACACCTTC.

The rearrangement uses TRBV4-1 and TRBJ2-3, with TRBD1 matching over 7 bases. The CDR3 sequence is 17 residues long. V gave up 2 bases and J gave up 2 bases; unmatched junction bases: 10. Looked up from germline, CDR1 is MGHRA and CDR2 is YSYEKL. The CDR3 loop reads CASSQTPHRGITDTQYF. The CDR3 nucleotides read TGCGCCAGCAGCCAAACCCCCCACAGGGGAATCACAGATACGCAGTATTTT.

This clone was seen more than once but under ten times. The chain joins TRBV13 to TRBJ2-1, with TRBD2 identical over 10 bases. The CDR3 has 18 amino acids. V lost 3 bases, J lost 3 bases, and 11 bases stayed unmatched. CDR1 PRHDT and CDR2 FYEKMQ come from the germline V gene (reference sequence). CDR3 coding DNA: TGTGCCAGCAGCTTTGGGGCTAGCGGGAGAAGGTTCTACAATGAGCAGTTCTTC. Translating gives CASSFGASGRRFYNEQFF.

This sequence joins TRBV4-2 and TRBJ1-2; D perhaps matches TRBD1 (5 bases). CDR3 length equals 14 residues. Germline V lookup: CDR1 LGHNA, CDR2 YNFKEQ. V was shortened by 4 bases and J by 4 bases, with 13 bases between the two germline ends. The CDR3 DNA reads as TGTGCCAGCAGCCCCGGGGGGTTGAGCTATGGCTACACCTTC. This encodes CASSPGGLSYGYTF.

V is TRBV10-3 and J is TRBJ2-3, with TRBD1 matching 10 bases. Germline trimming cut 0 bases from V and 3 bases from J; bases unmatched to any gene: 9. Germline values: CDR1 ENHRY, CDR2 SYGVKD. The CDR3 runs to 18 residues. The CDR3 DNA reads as TGTGCCATCAGTGAGTCCTTTGAGACAGGGGGCGCGACAGATACGCAGTATTTT. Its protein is CAISESFETGGATDTQYF.

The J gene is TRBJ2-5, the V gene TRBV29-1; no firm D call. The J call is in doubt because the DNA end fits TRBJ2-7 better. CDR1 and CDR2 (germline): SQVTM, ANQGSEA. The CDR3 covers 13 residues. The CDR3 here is CSVEFDLSYEQYF. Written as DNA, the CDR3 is TGCAGCGTTGAATTCGATCTATCCTACGAGCAGTACTTC.

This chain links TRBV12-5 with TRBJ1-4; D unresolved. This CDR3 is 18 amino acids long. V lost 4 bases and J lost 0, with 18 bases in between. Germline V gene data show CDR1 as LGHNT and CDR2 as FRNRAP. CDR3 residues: CASGYHGRPFATNEKLFF. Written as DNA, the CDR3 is TGTGCTAGTGGTTACCACGGGAGGCCCTTTGCAACTAATGAAAAACTGTTTTTT. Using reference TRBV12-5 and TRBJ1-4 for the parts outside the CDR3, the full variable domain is DARVTQTPRHKVTEMGQEVTMRCQPILGHNTVFWYRQTMMQGLELLAYFRNRAPLDDSGMPKDRFSAEMPDATLATLKIQPSEPRDSAVYFCASGYHGRPFATNEKLFFGSGTQLSVL.

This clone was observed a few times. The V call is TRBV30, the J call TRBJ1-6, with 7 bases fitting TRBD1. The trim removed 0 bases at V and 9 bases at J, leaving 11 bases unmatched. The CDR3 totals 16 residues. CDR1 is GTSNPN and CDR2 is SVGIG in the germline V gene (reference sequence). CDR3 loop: CAWSVRGQPGLSPLHF. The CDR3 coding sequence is TGTGCCTGGAGTGTAAGGGGACAGCCGGGGCTTTCACCCCTCCACTTT. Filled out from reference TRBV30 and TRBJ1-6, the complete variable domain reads SQTIHQWPATLVQPVGSPLSLECTVEGTSNPNLYWYRQAAGRGLQLLFYSVGIGQISSEVPQNLSASRPQDRQFILSSKKLLLSDSGFYLCAWSVRGQPGLSPLHFGNGTRLTVT.

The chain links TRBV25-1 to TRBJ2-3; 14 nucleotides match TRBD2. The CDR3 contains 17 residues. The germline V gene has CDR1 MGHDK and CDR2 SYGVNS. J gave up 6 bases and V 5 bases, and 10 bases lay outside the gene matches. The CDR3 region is CASSTRLAGGLGDTQYF. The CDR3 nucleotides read TGTGCCAGCAGTACCCGACTAGCGGGGGGGCTGGGGGATACGCAGTATTTT.

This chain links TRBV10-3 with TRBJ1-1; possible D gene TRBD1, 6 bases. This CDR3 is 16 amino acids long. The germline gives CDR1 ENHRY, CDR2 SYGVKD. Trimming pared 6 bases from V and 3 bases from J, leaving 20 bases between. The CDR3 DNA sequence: TGTGCCATCAGGAGCGTTGCGACAGGATTATACACTGAAGCTTTCTTT. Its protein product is CAIRSVATGLYTEAFF.

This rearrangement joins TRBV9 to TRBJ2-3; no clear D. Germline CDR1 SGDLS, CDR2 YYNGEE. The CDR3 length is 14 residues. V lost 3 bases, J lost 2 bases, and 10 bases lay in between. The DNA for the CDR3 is TGTGCCAGCAGCGACCGCAGGATCACAGATACGCAGTATTTT. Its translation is CASSDRRITDTQYF. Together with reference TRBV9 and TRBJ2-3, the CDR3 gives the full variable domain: DSGVTQTPKHLITATGQRVTLRCSPRSGDLSVYWYQQSLDQGLQFLIQYYNGEERAKGNILERFSAQQFPDLHSELNLSSLELGDSALYFCASSDRRITDTQYFGPGTRLTVL.

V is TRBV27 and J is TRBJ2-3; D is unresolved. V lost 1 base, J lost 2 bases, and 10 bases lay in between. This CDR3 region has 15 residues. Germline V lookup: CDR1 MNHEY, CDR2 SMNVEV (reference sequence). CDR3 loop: CASSLFGSPTDTQYF. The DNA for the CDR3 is TGTGCCAGCAGTTTATTCGGGTCCCCCACAGATACGCAGTATTTT.

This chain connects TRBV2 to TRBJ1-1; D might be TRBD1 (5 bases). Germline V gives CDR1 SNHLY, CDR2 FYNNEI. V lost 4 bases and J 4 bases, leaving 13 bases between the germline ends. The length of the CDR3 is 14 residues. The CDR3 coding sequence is TGTGCCAGCAGTGCAAGGGAGGGGTCCACTGAAGCTTTCTTT. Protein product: CASSAREGSTEAFF.

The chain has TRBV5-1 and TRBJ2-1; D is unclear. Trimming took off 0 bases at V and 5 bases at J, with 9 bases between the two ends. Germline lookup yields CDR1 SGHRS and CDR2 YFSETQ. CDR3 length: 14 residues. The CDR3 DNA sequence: TGCGCCAGCAGCTTGGCCGGTACAGACAATGAGCAGTTCTTC. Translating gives CASSLAGTDNEQFF.

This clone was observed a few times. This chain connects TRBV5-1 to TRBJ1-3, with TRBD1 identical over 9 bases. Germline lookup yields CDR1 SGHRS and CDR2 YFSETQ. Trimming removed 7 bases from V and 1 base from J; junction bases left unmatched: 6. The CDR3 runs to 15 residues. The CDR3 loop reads CASRRDRDSGNTIYF. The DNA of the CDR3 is TGCGCCAGCCGCCGGGACAGGGATTCTGGAAACACCATATATTTT.

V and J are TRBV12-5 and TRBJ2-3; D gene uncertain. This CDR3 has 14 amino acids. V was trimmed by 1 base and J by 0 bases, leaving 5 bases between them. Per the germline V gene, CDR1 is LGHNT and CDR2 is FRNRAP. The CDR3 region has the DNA TGTGCTAGTGGTTTGGGCAGGAGCACAGATACGCAGTATTTT. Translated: CASGLGRSTDTQYF.

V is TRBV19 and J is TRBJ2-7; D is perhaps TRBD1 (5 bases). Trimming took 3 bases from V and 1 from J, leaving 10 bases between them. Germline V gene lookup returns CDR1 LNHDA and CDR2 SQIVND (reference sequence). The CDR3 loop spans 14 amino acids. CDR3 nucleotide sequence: TGTGCCAGTAGTATGACAGAGCTGTCCTACGAGCAGTACTTC. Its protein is CASSMTELSYEQYF. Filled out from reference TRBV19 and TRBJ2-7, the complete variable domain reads DGGITQSPKYLFRKEGQNVTLSCEQNLNHDAMYWYRQDPGQGLRLIYYSQIVNDFQKGDIAEGYSVSREKKESFPLTVTSAQKNPTAFYLCASSMTELSYEQYFGPGTRLTVT.

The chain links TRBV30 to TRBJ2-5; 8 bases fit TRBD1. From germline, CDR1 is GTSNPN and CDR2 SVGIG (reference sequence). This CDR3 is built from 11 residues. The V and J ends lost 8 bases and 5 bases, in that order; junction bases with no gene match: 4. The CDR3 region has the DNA TGTGCCGCAGGGGGCGGTGAGACCCAGTACTTC. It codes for CAAGGGETQYF.

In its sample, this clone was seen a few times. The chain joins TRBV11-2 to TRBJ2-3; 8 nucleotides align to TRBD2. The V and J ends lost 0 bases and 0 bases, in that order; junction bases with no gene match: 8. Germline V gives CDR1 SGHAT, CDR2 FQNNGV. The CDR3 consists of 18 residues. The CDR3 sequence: CASSLEISGAASTDTQYF. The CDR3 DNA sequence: TGTGCCAGCAGCTTAGAAATTAGCGGGGCTGCTAGCACAGATACGCAGTATTTT.

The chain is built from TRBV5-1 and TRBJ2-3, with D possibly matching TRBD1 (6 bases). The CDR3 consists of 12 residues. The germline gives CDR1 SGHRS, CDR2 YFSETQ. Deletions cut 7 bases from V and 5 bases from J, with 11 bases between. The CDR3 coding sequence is TGCGCCAGCGGTACAGGGCGAGATACGCAGTATTTT. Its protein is CASGTGRDTQYF. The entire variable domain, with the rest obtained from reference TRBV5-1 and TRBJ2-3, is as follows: KAGVTQTPRYLIKTRGQQVTLSCSPISGHRSVSWYQQTPGQGLQFLFEYFSETQRNKGNFPGRFSGRQFSNSRSEMNVSTLELGDSALYLCASGTGRDTQYFGPGTRLTVL.

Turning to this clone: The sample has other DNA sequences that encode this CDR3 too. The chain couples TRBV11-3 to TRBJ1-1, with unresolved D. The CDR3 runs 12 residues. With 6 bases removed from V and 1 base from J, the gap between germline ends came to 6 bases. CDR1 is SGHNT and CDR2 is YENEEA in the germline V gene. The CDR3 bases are TGTGCCAGCAGTCGGGGGAACACTGAAGCTTTCTTT. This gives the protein CASSRGNTEAFF.

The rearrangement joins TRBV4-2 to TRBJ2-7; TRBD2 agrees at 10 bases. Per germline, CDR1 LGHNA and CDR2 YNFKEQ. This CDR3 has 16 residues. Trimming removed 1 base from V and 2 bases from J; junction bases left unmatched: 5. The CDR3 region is CASSQGGSGGPYEQYF. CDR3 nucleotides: TGTGCCAGCAGCCAAGGGGGTAGCGGGGGGCCCTACGAGCAGTACTTC.

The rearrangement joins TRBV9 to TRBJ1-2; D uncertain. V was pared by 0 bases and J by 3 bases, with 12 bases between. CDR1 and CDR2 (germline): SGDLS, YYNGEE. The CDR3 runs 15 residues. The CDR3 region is CASSVVTKQDYGYTF. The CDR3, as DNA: TGTGCCAGCAGCGTAGTGACGAAGCAGGACTATGGCTACACCTTC.